One TCR beta chain is described in this entry. Its antigen is unidentified. A multiplex PCR was run with 60 Vbeta primers and 13 Jbeta primers. Assay: immunoSEQ multiplex PCR; the TCRdb copy retains only in-frame clones and omits some. Among about 170,000 clones, 75% were seen once, and the ten largest hold 2.5% to 3.5%. The data stem from a study of cytomegalovirus exposure and HLA in healthy donors. Study information: There were roughly 110 million unique TCR beta sequences, drawn from 150 million to 200 million T cells, in an earlier analysis.

Study-wide points: Later analysis demonstrated an association between a missense DCLRE1C variant and TCR beta V- and J-gene trimming. Earlier analysis yielded a pattern in which most TCR beta V segments were productive about 90% or about 30% of the time.

The receptor's source is a woman aged 45-65 years in good health and CMV-seropositive. Source material: PBMCs.

The CDR3 nucleotides are TGTGCCAGCGGGAGGGAGCGCGTCGAGCAGTACTTC. It codes for CASGRERVEQYF. V gene TRBV6-5 combines with J gene TRBJ2-7, with 7 bases lining up with TRBD2. The ends lost 8 bases at V and 6 bases at J; junction bases unmatched: 7. There are 12 residues in the CDR3. The germline V gene has CDR1 MNHEY and CDR2 SVGAGI.